A selection of T cell receptor beta chains follows, all from one sample in a study of a mutant IDH1 vaccine in newly diagnosed glioma. These TCRs are of unknown antigen specificity. Repertoires were generated with immunoSEQ multiplex PCR, while TCRdb's copy carries only in-frame clones and drops some. The sample includes 45,000 to 55,000 clones, around 80% of them seen just once. The sample was PBMCs, taken from a glioma patient whose treatment included an IDH1 peptide vaccine. The receptors derive from a woman aged 35 to 49 with glioma. The CDR3 runs from the conserved cysteine through the conserved F or W. The D gene is left open where the match is weak. Only some rows state a clone size, as once, few, many or a class for expanded clones.

j_call d_call v_call cdr3_length clone_size cdr3_aa cdr3_nt
TRBJ2-7 TRBD2 TRBV2 14 NA CASSEVAGYYEQYF TGTGCCAGCAGTGAGGTAGCGGGGTACTACGAGCAGTACTTC
TRBJ2-7 NA TRBV6-1 13 NA CASTTGPPYEQYF TGTGCCAGCACTACCGGGCCCCCATACGAGCAGTACTTC
TRBJ1-4 NA TRBV5-8 14 NA CASRLTVGVLKLFF TGTGCCAGCAGGTTGACCGTCGGGGTTTTAAAACTGTTTTTT
TRBJ1-1 TRBD1 TRBV11-2 13 NA CAGEDRGHSEAFF TGTGCCGGCGAGGACAGGGGGCATAGTGAAGCTTTCTTT
TRBJ2-2 NA TRBV4-1 16 NA CACRSWAGALTGELFF TGCGCCTGTCGGTCGTGGGCAGGGGCTCTAACCGGGGAGCTGTTTTTT
TRBJ2-5 NA TRBV29-1 12 NA CSALGRGETQYF TGCAGCGCCCTGGGACGGGGAGAGACCCAGTACTTC
TRBJ1-1 NA TRBV9 14 NA CASSVVAGDTEAFF TGTGCCAGCAGCGTAGTAGCAGGGGACACTGAAGCTTTCTTT
TRBJ2-5 NA TRBV2 11 NA CASRLEETQYF TGTGCCAGCAGACTTGAAGAGACCCAGTACTTC
TRBJ2-2 TRBD1 TRBV6-5 14 NA CASNQGARTGELFF TGTGCCAGCAATCAGGGGGCTCGGACCGGGGAGCTGTTTTTT
TRBJ1-1 NA TRBV2 11 NA CATSVNAEAFF TGTGCCACCAGCGTGAACGCTGAAGCTTTCTTT
TRBJ1-2 TRBD1 TRBV7-9 15 NA CASSLFIGTVYGYTF TGTGCCAGCAGCTTATTTATTGGGACAGTCTATGGCTACACCTTC
TRBJ2-3 NA TRBV10-3 14 NA CATLDRASTDTQYF TGTGCCACCCTTGACAGAGCTAGCACAGATACGCAGTATTTT
TRBJ1-5 NA TRBV19 15 few CASSIVLSGNQPQHF TGTGCCAGTAGTATAGTTCTTAGTGGTAATCAGCCCCAGCATTTT
TRBJ1-1 NA TRBV13 11 NA CASSPGAEAFF TGTGCCAGCAGCCCGGGCGCTGAAGCTTTCTTT
TRBJ2-7 TRBD1 TRBV9 13 once CASSGKQGNEQYF TGTGCCAGCAGCGGAAAACAGGGGAACGAGCAGTACTTC
TRBJ2-7 TRBD1 TRBV19 14 NA CASSVGQASYEQYF TGTGCCAGTAGTGTAGGACAGGCGTCCTACGAGCAGTACTTC
TRBJ1-2 NA TRBV5-8 14 NA CASSLFGSHYGYTF TGTGCCAGCAGCTTGTTTGGCAGCCACTATGGCTACACCTTC
TRBJ1-5 NA TRBV5-1 14 NA CASSLGGQNQPQHF TGCGCCAGCAGCTTGGGTGGACAGAATCAGCCCCAGCATTTT
TRBJ1-5 TRBD1 TRBV4-1 20 NA CASSQNAGGGFGQGNQPQHF TGCGCCAGCAGCCAAAATGCCGGGGGGGGGTTCGGACAGGGCAATCAGCCCCAGCATTTT
TRBJ2-7 NA TRBV6-1 12 NA CAILQDPYEQYF TGTGCCATCCTACAGGACCCTTACGAGCAGTACTTC
TRBJ2-7 NA TRBV25-1 10 NA CASGVYEQYF TGTGCCAGCGGAGTCTACGAGCAGTACTTC
TRBJ1-4 NA TRBV29-1 12 NA CSEYREPEKLFF TGCAGCGAGTACCGGGAACCTGAAAAACTGTTTTTT
TRBJ2-1 NA TRBV6-1 14 once CASSVDPSWNEQFF TGTGCCAGCAGTGTTGATCCTAGCTGGAATGAGCAGTTCTTC
TRBJ2-7 NA TRBV10-2 16 NA CASSESLAQGSYEQYF TGCGCCAGCAGTGAGTCCCTAGCCCAAGGCTCCTACGAGCAGTACTTC
TRBJ2-7 TRBD2 TRBV2 15 NA CASSVVIAGFYEQYF TGTGCCAGCAGCGTCGTAATAGCGGGTTTCTACGAGCAGTACTTC
TRBJ1-4 NA TRBV28 16 NA CASSLWVGGTNEKLFF TGTGCCAGCAGTTTATGGGTGGGGGGAACTAATGAAAAACTGTTTTTT
TRBJ1-3 TRBD1 TRBV10-3 17 NA CAIREMTGETSGNTIYF TGTGCCATCAGGGAAATGACAGGGGAGACCTCTGGAAACACCATATATTTT
TRBJ1-1 TRBD1 TRBV19 14 NA CASSIQGAVSEAFF TGTGCCAGTAGTATACAGGGGGCTGTCTCTGAAGCTTTCTTT
TRBJ1-3 NA TRBV6-5 15 NA CASSSTGSSGNTIYF TGTGCCAGCAGCTCTACAGGGAGCTCTGGAAACACCATATATTTT
TRBJ1-2 NA TRBV10-3 14 NA CAISESHENYGYTF TGTGCCATCAGTGAGTCGCATGAAAACTATGGCTACACCTTC
TRBJ2-3 NA TRBV5-1 14 NA CASSGPLSTDTQYF TGCGCCAGCAGCGGGCCCCTTAGCACAGATACGCAGTATTTT
TRBJ1-1 NA TRBV20-1 11 few CSARMNTEAFF TGCAGTGCGAGGATGAACACTGAAGCTTTCTTT
TRBJ2-7 NA TRBV5-1 14 NA CASSLETGSYEQYF TGCGCCAGCAGCTTGGAAACAGGGTCCTACGAGCAGTACTTC
TRBJ1-1 NA TRBV19 14 NA CASSIPPQTGEAFF TGTGCCAGTAGTATACCCCCACAGACGGGTGAAGCTTTCTTT
TRBJ1-4 NA TRBV18 14 NA CASSPSQGFEKLFF TGTGCCAGCTCACCAAGTCAGGGGTTCGAAAAACTGTTTTTT
TRBJ2-7 TRBD2 TRBV18 17 NA CASSPPGLAGGGYEQYF TGTGCCAGCTCACCACCTGGCCTAGCGGGGGGAGGATACGAGCAGTACTTC
TRBJ2-1 NA TRBV29-1 12 few CRVKSGVDEQFF TGCAGAGTGAAGTCAGGGGTGGATGAGCAGTTCTTC
TRBJ2-1 NA TRBV15 16 once CATMPMPSASYNEQFF TGTGCCACCATGCCAATGCCTAGCGCCTCCTACAATGAGCAGTTCTTC